This T cell receptor beta chain was identified in a study of OX40 agonist ivuxolimab in advanced cancers. Overall study: At doses from 0.01 to 10 mg/kg, patients were given intravenous ivuxolimab every 2 weeks. Participants averaged approximately 65 years of age (range about 23 to 79) and were around 80% male. Three patients responded partially, comprising one with hepatocellular carcinoma and two with cutaneous melanoma.

The length of the CDR3 is 15 residues. Looked up from germline, CDR1 is LGHNA and CDR2 is YSLEER. V shed 0 bases and J shed 1 base, with 9 bases lying between them. Study outcomes and limitations: Among T cells, CD8+ cells averaged more expanded clones than CD4+ cells.

As concerns this clone: As yet, its antigen is unknown.

Produced via immunoSEQ multiplex PCR; TCRdb's table is partial and in-frame only. Altogether 20,000 to 30,000 clones are present, approximately 83% being singletons, with the ten largest covering around 8.8%. Here the sequenced sample was CD4+ or CD8+ T cells sorted from blood, taken in a trial of the OX40 agonist ivuxolimab. The source of this sequence is an adult with an advanced solid tumor such as melanoma, head and neck, liver or kidney cancer. The chain recombines TRBV4-3 with TRBJ1-2, with D hard to call. As DNA, the CDR3 is TGCGCCAGCAGCCAAGAACAGACGTTTAACTATGGCTACACCTTC. Translating it yields CASSQEQTFNYGYTF.